Each of the 3 T cell receptor beta chains below was sequenced from the same sample in a study of response to subunit inactivated influenza vaccine. TCRdb re-analysed the RT-PCR reads in MiXCR, keeping a single row per CDR3 protein. Here the sample spans roughly 630,000 distinct CDR3 sequences, about 15% being singletons. The sample in question was PBMCs from blood, obtained less than 15 days before vaccination. These receptors all come from a man aged 45-60 years who received an inactivated influenza vaccine.

This clonotype has only a few counts. The chain links TRBV5-6 to TRBJ2-3; 12 nucleotides match TRBD2. V dropped 5 bases and J dropped 2; count of bases not matched to a gene: 6. The CDR3 totals 16 residues. Germline assignment: CDR1 SGHDT and CDR2 YYEEEE. CDR3: CASSYRTSGVTDTQYF. CDR3 in DNA: TGTGCCAGCAGTTATCGGACTAGCGGGGTCACAGATACGCAGTATTTT.

The table lists this clonotype with many counts. V gene TRBV6-2 or TRBV6-3 combines with J gene TRBJ1-4; D remains unclear. This CDR3 is 13 amino acids long. The germline CDR1 and CDR2 sequences are MNHEY and SVGEGT. V gave up 8 bases and J gave up 8 bases, with 15 bases separating them. The CDR3 nucleotides read TGTGCCAGCTGTGACTCGTTTGGGGAAAAACTGTTTTTT. The encoded protein is CASCDSFGEKLFF.

In its sample, this clonotype was seen a few times. The rearrangement uses TRBV28 and TRBJ1-4; TRBD1 matches at 7 bases. CDR1 and CDR2 from the germline V gene are MDHEN and SYDVKM. Losses at the gene ends were 7 bases for V and 4 bases for J; bases not matched to a gene: 12. The CDR3 consists of 16 residues. The CDR3 DNA sequence: TGTGCCAGCAACTCCATAGTGGGACAGATTAATGAAAAACTGTTTTTT. Residues: CASNSIVGQINEKLFF.